The rows below give T cell receptor beta chains drawn from one sample of a study of blood T cell repertoires in COVID-19. Data came from immunoSEQ multiplex PCR; TCRdb stores just in-frame clones and leaves some out. The sample includes 300,000 to 350,000 clones, roughly 90% of them seen just once. Sequenced material: peripheral blood. Receptor source: a woman aged 55-69 years with COVID-19, enrolled during active disease. Both conserved end residues are part of each CDR3. D genes are given only for firm matches. The listing skips clone size in some rows; elsewhere it reads once, few, many or a size class.

-	15	TRBV10-3	-	TRBJ2-1	TGTGCCATCAGCCAAGGACATAACTCCTACAATGAGCAGTTCTTC	CAISQGHNSYNEQFF
-	16	TRBV18	-	TRBJ1-2	TGTGCCAGCTCCCCTAAGTGGGGCGACTCCATTTATGGCTACACCTTC	CASSPKWGDSIYGYTF
TRBD1	15	TRBV4-1	-	TRBJ1-6	TGCGCCAGCAGCCTAGCCGGGACAGGGAATTCACCCCTCCACTTT	CASSLAGTGNSPLHF
-	11	TRBV20-1	-	TRBJ1-1	TGCACCTCCTACCTGAACACTGAAGCTTTCTTT	CTSYLNTEAFF
TRBD1	15	TRBV18	-	TRBJ1-4	TGTGCCAGCTCGGGGGCGACAGGGAATAATGAAAAACTGTTTTTT	CASSGATGNNEKLFF
TRBD1	16	TRBV19	-	TRBJ1-5	TGTGCCAGTAGTATAGATTTGGGACAGTTCAATCAGCCCCAGCATTTT	CASSIDLGQFNQPQHF
TRBD1	14	TRBV5-1	-	TRBJ2-7	TGCGCCAGCAGCTTGGGCAGGGGGCCCTACGAGCAGTACTTC	CASSLGRGPYEQYF
-	13	TRBV6-5	-	TRBJ1-2	TGTGCCAGCAGTTGGGGCTCAGGCCCTGGCTACACCTTC	CASSWGSGPGYTF
TRBD2	15	TRBV2	-	TRBJ2-5	TGTGCCAGCAGCTTCGGGACTAGCGGGGGGCGGGCCCAGTACTTC	CASSFGTSGGRAQYF
-	16	TRBV28	-	TRBJ2-1	TGTGCCAGCGGGACACCCGCGTCAAGCTCCTACAATGAGCAGTTCTTC	CASGTPASSSYNEQFF
-	15	TRBV19	-	TRBJ1-2	TGTGCCAGTAGTAGGGGGGGACCCCTCAGCTATGGCTACACCTTC	CASSRGGPLSYGYTF
-	13	TRBV30	-	TRBJ1-1	TGTGCCTGGTCAGGGGAGAGGGACACTGAAGCTTTCTTT	CAWSGERDTEAFF
-	15	TRBV5-1	-	TRBJ1-6	TGCGCCAGCACCGAATTGGCCGGGGTAGGGTCACCCCTCCACTTT	CASTELAGVGSPLHF
TRBD2	15	TRBV27	-	TRBJ2-1	TGTGCCAGCAGTTTAGGCACTAGCGGGGGTTTATCGCAGTTCTTC	CASSLGTSGGLSQFF
-	14	TRBV5-6	-	TRBJ1-6	TGTGCCAGCAGCTTCCAACAGTATAATTCACCCCTCCACTTT	CASSFQQYNSPLHF
TRBD2	16	TRBV4-2	-	TRBJ2-1	TGTGCCAGCAGCATTGGGGTAGCGGGGGTGTACAATGAGCAGTTCTTC	CASSIGVAGVYNEQFF
TRBD2	16	TRBV5-1	-	TRBJ2-5	TGCGCCAGCAGCGGCGGGCGGGGGGACTTACAAGAGACCCAGTACTTC	CASSGGRGDLQETQYF
-	14	TRBV7-2	-	TRBJ2-3	TGTGCCAGCAGCTTAGACAGGTCGCCAGATACGCAGTATTTT	CASSLDRSPDTQYF
-	14	TRBV5-6	once	TRBJ1-2	TGTGCCAGCACCCCAGTGGGGGCCATTTATGGCTACACCTTC	CASTPVGAIYGYTF
TRBD1	14	TRBV4-1	-	TRBJ1-2	TGCGCCAGCAGCCACGACAGGGGGAACTATGGCTACACCTTC	CASSHDRGNYGYTF
TRBD1	14	TRBV28	-	TRBJ1-6	TGTGCCAGCAGGACAGGGATCTATAATTCACCCCTCCACTTT	CASRTGIYNSPLHF
TRBD1	14	TRBV9	-	TRBJ1-6	TGTGCCAGCAGCGCGACAGGGGATAATTCACCCCTCCACTTT	CASSATGDNSPLHF
TRBD2	16	TRBV19	once	TRBJ2-5	TGTGCCAGTAGTGACCAGCGGGGGGGAAAACAAGAGACCCAGTACTTC	CASSDQRGGKQETQYF
TRBD1	13	TRBV6-5	-	TRBJ1-2	TGTGCCAGCAGGGGGACAGGGCCCTATGGCTACACCTTC	CASRGTGPYGYTF
-	14	TRBV7-8	-	TRBJ2-7	TGTGCCAGCAGCTCCTCCACGAGATCCTACGAGCAGTACTTC	CASSSSTRSYEQYF
-	12	TRBV27	-	TRBJ2-7	TGTGCCAGCGCGGGACAGTCCTACGAGCAGTACTTC	CASAGQSYEQYF
-	14	TRBV7-9	-	TRBJ2-2	TGTGCCAGCAGCCGGCTTGAGGTATCCGGGGAGCTGTTTTTT	CASSRLEVSGELFF
-	12	TRBV5-4	-	TRBJ1-2	TGTGCCAGCAGCTTTCGAGACTATGGCTACACCTTC	CASSFRDYGYTF
TRBD2	18	TRBV11-2	once	TRBJ2-2	TGTGCCAGCAGCTTAGGGCTAGCGGGGGGTACTCTCACCGGGGAGCTGTTTTTT	CASSLGLAGGTLTGELFF
TRBD2	14	TRBV5-1	-	TRBJ2-2	TGCGCCACCCACAAGGGAGGGGTCGCCGGGGAGCTGTTTTTT	CATHKGGVAGELFF
-	13	TRBV12-3/TRBV12-4	-	TRBJ1-2	TGTGCCAGCGCCTTACAGGGAAACTATGGCTACACCTTC	CASALQGNYGYTF
TRBD1	15	TRBV6-5	-	TRBJ2-4	TGTGCCAGCAGCTCAGAGACAGGGGCCAAAAACATTCAGTACTTC	CASSSETGAKNIQYF
-	15	TRBV18	-	TRBJ2-3	TGTGCCAGCTCACCCCGGAGCCGAAGCACAGATACGCAGTATTTT	CASSPRSRSTDTQYF
TRBD1	14	TRBV24-1	once	TRBJ2-1	TGTGCCATCGACCAGACAGGGGGGACCAATGAGCAGTTCTTC	CAIDQTGGTNEQFF
TRBD1	15	TRBV4-2	-	TRBJ1-2	TGTGCCAGCAGCCAAGATGGTGCAGGGGGATATGGCTACACCTTC	CASSQDGAGGYGYTF
TRBD1	13	TRBV10-3	once	TRBJ1-5	TGTGCCATCAGAGGGACAGGGGATCAGCCCCAGCATTTT	CAIRGTGDQPQHF
-	15	TRBV7-2	-	TRBJ2-5	TGTGCCAGCAGCTCTAGGGGACACCGGCAAGAGACCCAGTACTTC	CASSSRGHRQETQYF
TRBD2	17	TRBV6-1	-	TRBJ2-2	TGTGCCAGCAGTGAAGGGAGCGGGGGGGGAGGCACCGGGGAGCTGTTTTTT	CASSEGSGGGGTGELFF
TRBD2	16	TRBV14	-	TRBJ2-5	TGTGCCAGCAGCCAAGATGTGATAGCGGGGCAAGAGACCCAGTACTTC	CASSQDVIAGQETQYF
TRBD1	16	TRBV5-1	-	TRBJ1-1	TGCGCCAGCAGCCCTAACCTCAACAGGGGGAACACTGAAGCTTTCTTT	CASSPNLNRGNTEAFF
-	16	TRBV6-5	-	TRBJ1-2	TGTGCCAGCAGTTACCGTCCCCAAAGGGGGAGCTATGGCTACACCTTC	CASSYRPQRGSYGYTF
-	15	TRBV5-1	-	TRBJ1-5	TGCGCCAGCAGCTTGGTACCAGGGGTTTATCAGCCCCAGCATTTT	CASSLVPGVYQPQHF